This TCR beta chain is drawn from a study of blood T cell repertoires in COVID-19. Across the whole study: Sites in the United States, Italy and Spain provided acute and convalescent COVID-19 samples.

This clone was observed a handful of times. Under the authors' procedure: Scientists estimated how many nucleated cells there were by amplifying reference gene primers. The data were produced by immunoSEQ multiplex PCR, yet TCRdb's version contains in-frame clones alone and is incomplete. V, J and clone size reflect that table, while D and trimming were determined from the DNA. The sample carries about 230,000 clones, roughly 83% recorded once. The origin of this receptor is a woman in her 70s with active or convalescent COVID-19. The sequenced material came from peripheral blood.

The CDR3 DNA is TGCAGTGCTAGTCCCAGCGGGGAAAGGGGGCAGTACTTC. As protein: CSASPSGERGQYF. The chain links TRBV20-1 to TRBJ2-7, with 7 nucleotides matching TRBD2. The CDR3 length is 13 residues. Germline V lookup: CDR1 DFQATT, CDR2 SNEGSKA (reference sequence). V lost 3 bases and J lost 9; bases outside the gene matches: 11.